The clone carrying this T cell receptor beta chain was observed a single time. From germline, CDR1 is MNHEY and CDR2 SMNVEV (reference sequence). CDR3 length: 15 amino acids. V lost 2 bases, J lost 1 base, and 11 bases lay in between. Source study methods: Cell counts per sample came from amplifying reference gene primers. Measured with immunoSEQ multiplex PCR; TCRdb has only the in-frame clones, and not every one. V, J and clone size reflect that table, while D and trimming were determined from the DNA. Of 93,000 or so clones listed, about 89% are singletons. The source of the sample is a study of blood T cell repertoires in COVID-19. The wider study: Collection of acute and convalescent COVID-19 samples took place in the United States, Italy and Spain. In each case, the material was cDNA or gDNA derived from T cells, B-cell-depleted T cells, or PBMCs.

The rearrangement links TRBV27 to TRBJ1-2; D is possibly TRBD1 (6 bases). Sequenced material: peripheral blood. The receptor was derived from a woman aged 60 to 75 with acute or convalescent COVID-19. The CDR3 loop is CASSLAQGYNYGYTF. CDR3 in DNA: TGTGCCAGCAGTTTAGCGCAGGGGTATAACTATGGCTACACCTTC.